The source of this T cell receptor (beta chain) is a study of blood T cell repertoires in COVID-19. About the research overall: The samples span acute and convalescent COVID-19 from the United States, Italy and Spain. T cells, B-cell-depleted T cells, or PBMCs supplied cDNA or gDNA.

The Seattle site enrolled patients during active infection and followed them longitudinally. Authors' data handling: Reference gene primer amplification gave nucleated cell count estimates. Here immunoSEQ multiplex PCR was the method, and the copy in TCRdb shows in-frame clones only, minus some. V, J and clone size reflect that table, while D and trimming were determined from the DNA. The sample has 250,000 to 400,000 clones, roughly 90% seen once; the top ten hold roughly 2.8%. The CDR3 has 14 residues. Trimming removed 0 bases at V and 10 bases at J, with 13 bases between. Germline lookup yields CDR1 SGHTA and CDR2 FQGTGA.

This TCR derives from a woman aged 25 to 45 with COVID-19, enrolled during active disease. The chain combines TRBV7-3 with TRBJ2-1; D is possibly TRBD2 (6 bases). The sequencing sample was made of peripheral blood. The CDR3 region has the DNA TGTGCCAGCAGCTTAACTGGAGGGGCAGCGGAGCAGTTCTTC. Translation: CASSLTGGAAEQFF.